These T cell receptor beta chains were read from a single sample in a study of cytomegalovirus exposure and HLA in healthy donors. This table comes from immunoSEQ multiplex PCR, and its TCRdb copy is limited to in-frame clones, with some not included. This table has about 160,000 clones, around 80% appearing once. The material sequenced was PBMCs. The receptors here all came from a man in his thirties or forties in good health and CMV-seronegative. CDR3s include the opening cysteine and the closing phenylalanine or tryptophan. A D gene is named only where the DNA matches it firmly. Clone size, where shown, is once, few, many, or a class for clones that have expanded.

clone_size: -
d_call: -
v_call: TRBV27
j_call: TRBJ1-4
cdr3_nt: TGTGCCAGCAGTGCGCGACAGGTCTCTAATGAAAAACTGTTTTTT
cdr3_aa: CASSARQVSNEKLFF

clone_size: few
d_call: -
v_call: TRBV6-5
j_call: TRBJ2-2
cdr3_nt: TGTGCCAGCAGTTACGGACTAGGGGGCACCGGGGAGCTGTTTTTT
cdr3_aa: CASSYGLGGTGELFF

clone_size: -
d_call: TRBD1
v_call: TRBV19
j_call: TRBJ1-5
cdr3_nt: TGTGCCAGCCTCCCTGGACAGGCATATAGCAATCAGCCCCAGCATTTT
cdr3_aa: CASLPGQAYSNQPQHF

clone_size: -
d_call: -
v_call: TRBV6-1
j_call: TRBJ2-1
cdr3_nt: TGTGCCAGCAGTGGAATAGCGGACTACAATGAGCAGTTCTTC
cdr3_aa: CASSGIADYNEQFF

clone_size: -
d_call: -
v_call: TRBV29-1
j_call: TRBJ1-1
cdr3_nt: TGCAGCGTTGAAGGAGACTTCACTGAAGCTTTCTTT
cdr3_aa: CSVEGDFTEAFF

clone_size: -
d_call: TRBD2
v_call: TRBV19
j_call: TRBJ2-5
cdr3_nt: TGTGCCAGTAGTATTTCCGCTAGCGGAGCAAGGAAGACCCAGTACTTC
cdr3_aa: CASSISASGARKTQYF

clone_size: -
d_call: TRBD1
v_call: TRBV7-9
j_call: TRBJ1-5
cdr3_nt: TGTGCCAGCAGCCACGGGACAGGGGTCGGTAGCAATCAGCCCCAGCATTTT
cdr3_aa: CASSHGTGVGSNQPQHF

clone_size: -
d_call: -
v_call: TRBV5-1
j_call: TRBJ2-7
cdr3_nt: TGCGCCAGCAGCTTCGACAGTATCTACGAGCAGTACTTC
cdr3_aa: CASSFDSIYEQYF

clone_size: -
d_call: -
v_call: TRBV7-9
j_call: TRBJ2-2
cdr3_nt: TGTTCCAGCAGCTTAGGAGACAGGCCGGCCGGGGAGCTGTTTTTT
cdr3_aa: CSSSLGDRPAGELFF

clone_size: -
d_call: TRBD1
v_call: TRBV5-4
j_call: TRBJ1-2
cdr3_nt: TGTGCCAGCAGCTCCGGACAGGGAAATGGCTACACCTTC
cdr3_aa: CASSSGQGNGYTF

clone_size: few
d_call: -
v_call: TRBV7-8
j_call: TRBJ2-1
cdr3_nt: TGTGCCAGCAGCCCACCAAGTAGCGATGAGCAGTTCTTC
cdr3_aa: CASSPPSSDEQFF

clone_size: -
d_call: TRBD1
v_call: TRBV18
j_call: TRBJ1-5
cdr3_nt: TGTGCCAGCTCACTGGTGGAGACAGGGAGGAGCAATCAGCCCCAGCATTTT
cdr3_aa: CASSLVETGRSNQPQHF

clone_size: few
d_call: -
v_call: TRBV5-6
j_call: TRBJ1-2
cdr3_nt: TGTGCCAGCAGCCCTCAGGGTCCGCCGGGCTACACCTTC
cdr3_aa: CASSPQGPPGYTF

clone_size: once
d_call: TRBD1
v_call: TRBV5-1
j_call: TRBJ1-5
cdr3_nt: TGCGCCAGCAGTTCCGGACAGGGGACCAATCAGCCCCAGCATTTT
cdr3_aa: CASSSGQGTNQPQHF

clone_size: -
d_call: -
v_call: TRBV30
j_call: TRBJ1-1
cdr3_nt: TGTGCCTGGACCCTTGGGGGAGGGACTTGGGGGACTGAAGCTTTCTTT
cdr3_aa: CAWTLGGGTWGTEAFF

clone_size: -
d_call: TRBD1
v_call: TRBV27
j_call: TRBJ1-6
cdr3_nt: TGTGCCAGCAGTTTAGAGACAGGGGAGGGTAATTCACCCCTCCACTTT
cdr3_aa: CASSLETGEGNSPLHF

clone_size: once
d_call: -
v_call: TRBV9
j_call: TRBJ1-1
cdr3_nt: TGTGCCAGCAGCGCCCTAGGAGCGGGGCTGAACACTGAAGCTTTCTTT
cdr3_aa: CASSALGAGLNTEAFF

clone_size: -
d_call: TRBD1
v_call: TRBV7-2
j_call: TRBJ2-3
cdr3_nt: TGTGCCAGCAGCAGGGACAGGGGGCAGGGAGATACGCAGTATTTT
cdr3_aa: CASSRDRGQGDTQYF

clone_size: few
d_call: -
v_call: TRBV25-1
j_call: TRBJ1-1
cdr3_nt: TGTGCCAGCAGTGAATATGGTTCGGCTAGCACTGAAGCTTTCTTT
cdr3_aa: CASSEYGSASTEAFF

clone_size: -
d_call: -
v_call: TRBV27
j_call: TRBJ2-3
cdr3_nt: TGTGCCAGCAGTTTAATGCAGGGGACAGATACGCAGTATTTT
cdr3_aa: CASSLMQGTDTQYF

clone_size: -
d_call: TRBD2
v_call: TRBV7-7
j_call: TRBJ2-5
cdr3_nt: TGTGCCAGCAGCCCGGGACTAGCGGAGTACCAAGAGACCCAGTACTTC
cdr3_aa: CASSPGLAEYQETQYF

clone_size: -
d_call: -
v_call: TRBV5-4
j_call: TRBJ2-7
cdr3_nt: TGTGCCAGCAGCTCCAGACAGGAAACCTCCTACGAGCAGTACTTC
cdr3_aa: CASSSRQETSYEQYF

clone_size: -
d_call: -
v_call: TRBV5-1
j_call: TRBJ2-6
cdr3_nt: TGCGCCAGCAGCTTGAGTACAGGGGGGGCCAACGTCCTGACTTTC
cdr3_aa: CASSLSTGGANVLTF

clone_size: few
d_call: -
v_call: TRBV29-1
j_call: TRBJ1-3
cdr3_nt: TGCAGCGCCGGGACACAGAACACCATATATTTT
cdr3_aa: CSAGTQNTIYF

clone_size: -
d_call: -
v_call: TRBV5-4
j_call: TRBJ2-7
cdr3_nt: TGTGCCAGCAGCACTCCGGGACTTCCCTACGAGCAGTACTTC
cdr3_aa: CASSTPGLPYEQYF

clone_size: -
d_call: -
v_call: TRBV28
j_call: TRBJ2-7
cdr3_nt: TGTGCCAGCAGTTTATCAGGCAACTACGAGCAGTACTTC
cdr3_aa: CASSLSGNYEQYF

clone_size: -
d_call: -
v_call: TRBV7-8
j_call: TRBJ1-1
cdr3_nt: TGTGCCAGCAGCTCGACTATGAACACTGAAGCTTTCTTT
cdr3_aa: CASSSTMNTEAFF

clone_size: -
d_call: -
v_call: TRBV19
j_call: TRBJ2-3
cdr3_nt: TGTGCCACTGAGCGGGACATCGGGGGAGATACGCAGTATTTT
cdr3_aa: CATERDIGGDTQYF

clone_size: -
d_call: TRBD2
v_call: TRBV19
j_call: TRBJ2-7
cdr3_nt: TGTGCCAGTAGTCCCCGGGGGGGCGAGCAGTACTTC
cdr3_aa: CASSPRGGEQYF

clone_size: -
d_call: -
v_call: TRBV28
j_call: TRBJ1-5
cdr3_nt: TGTGCCAGCAGTTTAAACAAAGTCGTTCAGCCCCAGCATTTT
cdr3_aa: CASSLNKVVQPQHF

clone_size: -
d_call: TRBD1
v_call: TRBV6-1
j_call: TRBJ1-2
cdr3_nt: TGTGCCAGCAGTGAAGGGACAGGGCGAGGCTACACCTTC
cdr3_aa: CASSEGTGRGYTF

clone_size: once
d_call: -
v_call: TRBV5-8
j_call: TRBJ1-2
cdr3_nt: TGTGCCAGCAGCTTTCGTGGCCCTAACTATGGCTACACCTTC
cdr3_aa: CASSFRGPNYGYTF

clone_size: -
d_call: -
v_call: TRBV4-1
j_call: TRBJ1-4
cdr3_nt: TGCGCCAGCAGCCAAGATAGGGTCCGGACAGCAACTAATGAAAAACTGTTTTTT
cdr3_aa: CASSQDRVRTATNEKLFF

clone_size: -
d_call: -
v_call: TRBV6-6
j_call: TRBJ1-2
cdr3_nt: TGTGCCAGCGGTTCCCCGACATTACTTAACTATGGCTACACCTTC
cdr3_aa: CASGSPTLLNYGYTF

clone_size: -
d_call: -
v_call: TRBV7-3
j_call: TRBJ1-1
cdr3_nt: TGTGCCAGCAGCATTACAGGGAGTGCTGAAGCTTTCTTT
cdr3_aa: CASSITGSAEAFF

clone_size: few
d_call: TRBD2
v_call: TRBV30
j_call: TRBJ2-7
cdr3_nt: TGTGCCTCCACCAATGGGGGGGGAACCATCTCCTACGAGCAGTACTTC
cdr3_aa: CASTNGGGTISYEQYF

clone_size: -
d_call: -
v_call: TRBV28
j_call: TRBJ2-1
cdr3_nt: TGTGCCAGCAGCCTAACGGGGACATTGGTGGATGAGCAGTTCTTC
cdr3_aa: CASSLTGTLVDEQFF

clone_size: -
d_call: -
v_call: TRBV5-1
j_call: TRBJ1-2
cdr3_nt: TGCGCCAGCAGCTTGGGGCAGGTGTCAGGCGGGGATCTCTATGGCTACACCTTC
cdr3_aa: CASSLGQVSGGDLYGYTF

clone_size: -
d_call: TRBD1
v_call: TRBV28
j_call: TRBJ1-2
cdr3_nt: TGTGCCAGCAGTTTATTGGGGACAGTTGGCTACACCTTC
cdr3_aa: CASSLLGTVGYTF

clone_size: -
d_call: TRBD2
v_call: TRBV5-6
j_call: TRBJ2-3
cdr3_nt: TGTGCCAGCAGCTTGGGGACTAGCGGGAGGGCCGCAGATACGCAGTATTTT
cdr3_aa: CASSLGTSGRAADTQYF

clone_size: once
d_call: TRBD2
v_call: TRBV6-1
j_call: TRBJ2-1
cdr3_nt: TGTGCCAGCAGTGAAAGGCTAGGGACTAGCGGGGAGAATGAGCAGTTCTTC
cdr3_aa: CASSERLGTSGENEQFF

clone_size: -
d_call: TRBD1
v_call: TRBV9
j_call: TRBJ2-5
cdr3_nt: TGTGCCAGCAGCTCCGGACAGGGGGCATCGGAGACCCAGTACTTC
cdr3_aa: CASSSGQGASETQYF

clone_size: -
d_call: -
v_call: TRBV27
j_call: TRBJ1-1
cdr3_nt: TGTGCCAGCAGTTTTATGGGGCACACTGAAGCTTTCTTT
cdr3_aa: CASSFMGHTEAFF

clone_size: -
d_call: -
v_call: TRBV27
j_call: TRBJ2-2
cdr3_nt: TGTGCCAGCCAAGCGAGGCCCGGCACCGGGGAGCTGTTTTTT
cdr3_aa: CASQARPGTGELFF

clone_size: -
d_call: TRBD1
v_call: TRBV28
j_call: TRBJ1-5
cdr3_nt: TGTGCCAGCAGACAGGACAGGGGCAATCAGCCCCAGCATTTT
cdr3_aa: CASRQDRGNQPQHF

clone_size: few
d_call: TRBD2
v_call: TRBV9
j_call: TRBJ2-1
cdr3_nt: TGTGCCAGCAGCTCCCTAGCGGGAGGTCCCAATGAGCAGTTCTTC
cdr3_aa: CASSSLAGGPNEQFF

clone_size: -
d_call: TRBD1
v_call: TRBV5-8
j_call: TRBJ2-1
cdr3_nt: TGTGCCAGCAGCTTGGGTATGGGACAGGGAGACAATGAGCAGTTCTTC
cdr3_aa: CASSLGMGQGDNEQFF

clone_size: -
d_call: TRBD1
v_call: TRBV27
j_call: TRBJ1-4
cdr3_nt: TGTGCCAGCAGTTCGGACCGACAGGGAGGTGAAAAACTGTTTTTT
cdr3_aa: CASSSDRQGGEKLFF

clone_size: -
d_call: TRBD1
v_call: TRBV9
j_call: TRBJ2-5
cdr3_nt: TGTGCCAGCAGCGTAGGGACAGGAAAAAATATAGAGACCCAGTACTTC
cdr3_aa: CASSVGTGKNIETQYF

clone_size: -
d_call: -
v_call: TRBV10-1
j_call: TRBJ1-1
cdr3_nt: TGCGCCAGCAGTGTTGAACAGGGAAACACTGAAGCTTTCTTT
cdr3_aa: CASSVEQGNTEAFF

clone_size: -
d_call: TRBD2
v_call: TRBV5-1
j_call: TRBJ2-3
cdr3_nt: TGCGCCAGCAGCTTGCTAGCGGGAAAGGTTGGTACAGATACGCAGTATTTT
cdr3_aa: CASSLLAGKVGTDTQYF

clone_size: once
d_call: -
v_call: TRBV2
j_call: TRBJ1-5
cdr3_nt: TGTGCCAGCAGTGAAGACAGACAATCCAATCAGCCCCAGCATTTT
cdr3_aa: CASSEDRQSNQPQHF

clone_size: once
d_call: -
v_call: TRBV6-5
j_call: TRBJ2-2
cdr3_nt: TGTGCCAGCAGTTATGGGCAGGGGGGCGACACCGGGGAGCTGTTTTTC
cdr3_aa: CASSYGQGGDTGELFF

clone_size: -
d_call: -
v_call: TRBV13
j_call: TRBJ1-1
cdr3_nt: TGTGCCAGCAGCTTCCCCGGCGTGGGGCTGTCCGCGGAAGCTTTCTTT
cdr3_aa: CASSFPGVGLSAEAFF